The 27 T cell receptor beta chains listed next were all sequenced from one sample in a study of blood T cell repertoires in COVID-19. Only in-frame clones appear in the TCRdb table, and some are missing; sequencing was by immunoSEQ multiplex PCR. Among about 100,000 clones, about 85% were seen once, and the ten largest hold roughly 13%. The specimen sequenced was peripheral blood. The receptors here all came from a man aged 45-65 years with active or convalescent COVID-19.

The chain recombines TRBV5-1 with TRBJ1-2; maybe TRBD1 (6 bases). The CDR3 totals 15 residues. From germline, CDR1 is SGHRS and CDR2 YFSETQ. V was cut by 0 bases and J by 5 bases, with 14 bases left in between. CDR3 sequence reads: CASSLVAGVGYGYTF. CDR3 nucleotides: TGCGCCAGCAGCTTGGTTGCAGGGGTAGGATATGGCTACACCTTC. The full variable domain, with the rest looked up from reference TRBV5-1 and TRBJ1-2, is KAGVTQTPRYLIKTRGQQVTLSCSPISGHRSVSWYQQTPGQGLQFLFEYFSETQRNKGNFPGRFSGRQFSNSRSEMNVSTLELGDSALYLCASSLVAGVGYGYTFGSGTRLTVV.

V usage is TRBV19 and J usage is TRBJ2-2; 10 bases are shared with TRBD2. V gave up 7 bases and J gave up 2 bases; unmatched junction bases: 4. Germline lookup yields CDR1 LNHDA and CDR2 SQIVND (reference sequence). The CDR3 has 15 amino acids. The CDR3 DNA reads TGTGCCAGTACCGGACTAGCGGCAAACACCGGGGAGCTGTTTTTT. Protein: CASTGLAANTGELFF.

CDR3 loop: CASSFQGGLNTIYF. The DNA of the CDR3 is TGTGCCAGCAGCTTCCAGGGTGGTTTAAACACCATATATTTT. This chain uses TRBV11-2 with TRBJ1-3, with a tentative D call TRBD1 (5 bases). CDR3 size: 14 residues. Trimming shortened V by 3 bases and J by 6 bases, and 12 bases separated the two germline ends. Germline V gene lookup returns CDR1 SGHAT and CDR2 FQNNGV.

This clone was recorded only once. The genes are TRBV3-1 (or the pseudogene TRBV3-2) and TRBJ2-1; 10 bases are a match to TRBD1. J was trimmed by 4 bases and V by 3 bases; bases with no gene match: 3. The germline V gene has CDR1 LGHDT and CDR2 YNNKEL (reference sequence). The CDR3 has 15 residues. The CDR3 loop is CASSHGTGAYNEQFF. The CDR3 region has the DNA TGTGCCAGCAGCCATGGGACAGGGGCGTACAATGAGCAGTTCTTC.

V gene TRBV19 combines with J gene TRBJ2-3; TRBD2 matches at 7 bases. The V and J ends lost 11 bases and 5 bases, in that order; junction bases with no gene match: 16. The CDR3 is made up of 15 amino acids. CDR1 is LNHDA and CDR2 is SQIVND in the germline V gene (reference sequence). The CDR3 DNA reads as TGTGCCGTCCAGTACCCGCGGGAGAAGGTAGATACGCAGTATTTT. This translates into CAVQYPREKVDTQYF.

The chain is built from TRBV10-3 and TRBJ2-2, with 9 bases lining up with TRBD2. The junction had 14 bases not matched to a gene; V was cut back by 11 bases and J by 4 bases. The germline V gene has CDR1 ENHRY and CDR2 SYGVKD. The CDR3 extends over 16 amino acids. This CDR3 reads CAVHSGRGPATGELFF. As DNA, the CDR3 is TGTGCCGTTCATAGCGGGAGAGGGCCAGCCACCGGGGAGCTGTTTTTT.

This chain connects TRBV25-1 to TRBJ2-7; TRBD2 matches at 8 bases. The J segment lost 1 base and the V segment lost 7 bases, leaving 6 bases of the junction unmatched. Germline lookup yields CDR1 MGHDK and CDR2 SYGVNS. This CDR3 region has 14 residues. The DNA for the CDR3 is TGTGCCAGCACCGGGCGGGAGGAATCCTACGAGCAGTACTTC. It yields the protein CASTGREESYEQYF.

V is TRBV19 and J is TRBJ1-5; a weak D match, TRBD1 (5 bases). Germline V gene data show CDR1 as LNHDA and CDR2 as SQIVND (reference sequence). V gave up 7 bases and J gave up 3 bases, with 10 bases separating them. CDR3 length: 13 residues. This chain's CDR3 is CASTWGPNQPQHF. The DNA of the CDR3 is TGTGCCAGTACTTGGGGCCCCAATCAGCCCCAGCATTTT.

V usage is TRBV19 and J usage is TRBJ1-2, with no clear D. The CDR3 extends over 14 amino acids. Per the germline V gene, CDR1 is LNHDA and CDR2 is SQIVND (reference sequence). Trimming removed 9 bases at V and 7 bases at J, with 21 bases between. CDR3 DNA sequence: TGTGCCAGGATACCGAGGGCCAGAACTAGTGGCTACACCTTC. This sequence encodes CARIPRARTSGYTF.

This clone was recorded a few times. The rearrangement uses TRBV18 and TRBJ2-7; maybe TRBD1 (7 bases). The germline V gene encodes CDR1 KGHSH and CDR2 LQKENI. Trimming pared 6 bases from V and 2 bases from J, leaving 11 bases between. The CDR3 extends over 13 amino acids. This chain's CDR3 is CASSRDRTYEQYF. CDR3 nucleotides: TGTGCCAGCTCGCGGGACAGAACCTACGAGCAGTACTTC.

V gene TRBV5-8 combines with J gene TRBJ2-1, with D maybe TRBD2 (6 bases). V dropped 1 base and J dropped 0 bases, with 14 bases sitting between them. There are 17 residues in the CDR3. The germline CDR1 and CDR2 sequences are SGHTS and YDEGEE. CDR3 protein: CASSLSLATHSYNEQFF. DNA for the CDR3: TGTGCCAGCAGCTTGTCCCTAGCGACACACTCCTACAATGAGCAGTTCTTC.

The V gene is TRBV11-3, the J gene TRBJ1-1; 8 nucleotides match TRBD1. Germline CDR1 SGHNT, CDR2 YENEEA. V lost 3 bases and J lost 0; bases outside the gene matches: 3. The CDR3 loop spans 15 amino acids. The CDR3 DNA reads TGTGCCAGCAGCTTGGGGACAGGCATGAACACTGAAGCTTTCTTT. Translation: CASSLGTGMNTEAFF.

The rearrangement links TRBV9 to TRBJ2-7, with D possibly being TRBD1 (6 bases). Germline V gene lookup returns CDR1 SGDLS and CDR2 YYNGEE. The CDR3 covers 15 residues. Trimming left V 1 base short and J 2 bases short, with 13 bases between. Here the CDR3 reads CASSVFPDRTYEQYF. DNA of the CDR3: TGTGCCAGCAGCGTATTCCCCGACAGGACCTACGAGCAGTACTTC.

This chain joins TRBV9 and TRBJ1-1, with D uncertain. CDR3 length equals 13 residues. Germline CDR1 SGDLS, CDR2 YYNGEE. V was shortened by 2 bases and J by 5 bases, with 10 bases between the two germline ends. The CDR3 sequence: CASSVELETEAFF. In DNA, the CDR3 is TGTGCCAGCAGCGTTGAATTGGAGACTGAAGCTTTCTTT.

The V gene is TRBV27, the J gene TRBJ2-7, with D possibly matching TRBD2 (6 bases). The CDR3 is 15 residues long. Trimming stripped 2 bases from V and 0 bases from J, with 11 bases between. CDR1 and CDR2 (germline): MNHEY, SMNVEV (reference sequence). The DNA of the CDR3 is TGTGCCAGCAGTTTAGACCCCGGGAGCTCCTACGAGCAGTACTTC. It yields the protein CASSLDPGSSYEQYF.

The V call is TRBV3-1 (or the pseudogene TRBV3-2), the J call TRBJ2-6; TRBD2 matches 10 bases. V gave up 0 bases and J gave up 3 bases; unmatched junction bases: 8. The CDR3 totals 19 residues. The germline gives CDR1 LGHDT, CDR2 YNNKEL (reference sequence). CDR3 sequence (DNA): TGTGCCAGCAGCCAAGATAGGGCTAGCGGGAGTTTTGGGGCCAACGTCCTGACTTTC. Protein product: CASSQDRASGSFGANVLTF.

The chain is built from TRBV9 and TRBJ2-5; D is unclear. The CDR3 contains 15 residues. Germline loops: CDR1 SGDLS, CDR2 YYNGEE. V was shortened by 0 bases and J by 1 base, with 10 bases between the two germline ends. The DNA for the CDR3 is TGTGCCAGCAGCGTAGCCCCAACTCTCCAAGAGACCCAGTACTTC. Its translation is CASSVAPTLQETQYF.

The chain couples TRBV19 to TRBJ1-1; D perhaps matches TRBD1 (6 bases). V was shortened by 1 base and J by 3 bases, with 9 bases between the two germline ends. This CDR3 is 14 amino acids long. The germline V gene encodes CDR1 LNHDA and CDR2 SQIVND (reference sequence). CDR3 DNA sequence: TGTGCCAGTAGTATAGTGGGGGCGGACACTGAAGCTTTCTTT. Translating gives CASSIVGADTEAFF.

This chain links TRBV7-8 with TRBJ2-1; D call uncertain. The CDR3 has 16 residues. V was trimmed by 1 base and J by 8 bases, leaving 18 bases between them. CDR1 SGHVS and CDR2 FQNEAQ come from the germline V gene. CDR3 region: CASSLVGGGVPDEQFF. For the CDR3, the DNA is TGTGCCAGCAGCTTAGTCGGCGGCGGAGTGCCCGATGAGCAGTTCTTC. The entire variable domain, with the rest obtained from reference TRBV7-8 and TRBJ2-1, is as follows: GAGVSQSPRYKVAKRGQDVALRCDPISGHVSLFWYQQALGQGPEFLTYFQNEAQLDKSGLPSDRFFAERPEGSVSTLKIQRTQQEDSAVYLCASSLVGGGVPDEQFFGPGTRLTVL.

This clone occurred once. Written as DNA, the CDR3 is TGTGCCAGCAGCCGCCGGGGTCAAAGTAGCACAGATACGCAGTATTTT. Translated: CASSRRGQSSTDTQYF. V is TRBV3-1 (or the pseudogene TRBV3-2) and J is TRBJ2-3; a possible D gene is TRBD2 (5 bases). With 4 bases removed from V and 0 bases from J, the gap between germline ends came to 14 bases. The CDR3 is made up of 16 amino acids. Germline V gives CDR1 LGHDT, CDR2 YNNKEL (reference sequence).

The rearrangement uses TRBV5-1 and TRBJ2-7; 11 bases agree with TRBD2. The germline V gene has CDR1 SGHRS and CDR2 YFSETQ. The CDR3 has 13 amino acids. V lost 4 bases, J lost 7 bases, and 4 bases stayed unmatched. The DNA of the CDR3 is TGCGCCAGCAGCGCGACTAGCGGGATTGAGCAGTACTTC. Amino acid sequence: CASSATSGIEQYF. The complete variable domain, with remaining parts taken from reference TRBV5-1 and TRBJ2-7, reads KAGVTQTPRYLIKTRGQQVTLSCSPISGHRSVSWYQQTPGQGLQFLFEYFSETQRNKGNFPGRFSGRQFSNSRSEMNVSTLELGDSALYLCASSATSGIEQYFGPGTRLTVT.

The rearrangement joins TRBV19 to TRBJ2-3, with 7 positions matching TRBD1. Trimming at V came to 4 bases and at J to 4 bases, leaving 5 bases not matched to a gene. CDR3 length: 14 residues. Germline V CDR1 and CDR2: LNHDA, SQIVND (reference sequence). The CDR3 is CASSTDRVADTQYF. DNA of the CDR3: TGTGCCAGTAGTACCGACAGGGTCGCAGATACGCAGTATTTT.

This clone was detected only once. V and J are TRBV24-1 and TRBJ1-1, with D perhaps matching TRBD1 (5 bases). The CDR3 runs to 13 residues. Trimming removed 8 bases at V and 1 base at J, with 10 bases between. Per the germline V gene, CDR1 is KGHDR and CDR2 is SFDVKD. In nucleotides, the CDR3 is TGTGCCACCATGGGGGAGGAGAACACTGAAGCTTTCTTT. The encoded protein is CATMGEENTEAFF.

V and J are TRBV28 and TRBJ2-7, with a weak D call TRBD2 (6 bases). V was shortened by 5 bases and J by 7 bases, with 18 bases between the two germline ends. The germline CDR1 and CDR2 sequences are MDHEN and SYDVKM. This CDR3 contains 14 residues. CDR3 sequence: CASSVTRGSREQYF. Here the CDR3 DNA reads TGTGCCAGCAGTGTGACTAGGGGATCCAGGGAGCAGTACTTC.

The chain recombines TRBV7-9 with TRBJ2-7; 11 bases fit TRBD1. V gave up 2 bases and J gave up 6 bases; unmatched junction bases: 12. This CDR3 has 17 residues. CDR1 is SEHNR, CDR2 FQNEAQ, per germline (reference sequence). CDR3 coding DNA: TGTGCCAGCAGCTTATTTGGAGGGACAGGGGGAGTGGGCGAGCAGTACTTC. It codes for CASSLFGGTGGVGEQYF.

V gene TRBV4-1 combines with J gene TRBJ2-5, with TRBD1 as a possible D gene (5 bases). Trimming cost V 0 bases and J 5 bases, with 10 bases left between them. Germline lookup yields CDR1 MGHRA and CDR2 YSYEKL. The CDR3 sequence is 14 residues long. The CDR3 DNA is TGCGCCAGCAGCCAAGAGCGCAGGGTTGAGACCCAGTACTTC. It is translated as CASSQERRVETQYF.

The V gene is TRBV18, the J gene TRBJ2-7; 10 positions match TRBD1. CDR3 size: 14 residues. Trimming took 4 bases from V and 5 from J; bases not matched to a gene: 5. Germline CDR1 reads KGHSH; CDR2 reads LQKENI. The CDR3 DNA sequence: TGTGCCAGCTCACTGGGACAGGGGTTGGACGAGCAGTACTTC. Translated: CASSLGQGLDEQYF. The full variable domain, with the rest looked up from reference TRBV18 and TRBJ2-7, is NAGVMQNPRHLVRRRGQEARLRCSPMKGHSHVYWYRQLPEEGLKFMVYLQKENIIDESGMPKERFSAEFPKEGPSILRIQQVVRGDSAAYFCASSLGQGLDEQYFGPGTRLTVT.